This TCR beta chain was sequenced during a study of vaccination effects on CD4 cells after COVID-19 (dated by TCRdb to the early 2020s). Broadly, across the study: Each participant received two doses of an mRNA SARS-CoV-2 vaccine, either BNT162b2 or mRNA-1273. The Oncomine TCR Beta short-read assay on an Illumina iSeq 100 was used to sequence cultures from other donors in the study. The study compared SARS-CoV-2 spike-specific CD4+ TCR repertoires before and after mRNA vaccination in COVID-19 convalescent patients and infection-naive vaccine recipients. Pre-vaccine samples were collected from two convalescent patients 16 days and one week before the first dose, corresponding to 142 and 148 days after COVID-19 diagnosis. The full study included around ten COVID-19 convalescent patients and several SARS-CoV-2-naive healthy vaccine recipients. The paper's findings and limits, for the study overall: In convalescent patients, the post-vaccine spike-reactive repertoire consisted mainly of new vaccine-induced clones, largely distinct from infection-induced clones. The study was limited by a small number of convalescent patients, and early post-infection timepoints were lacking. Both infection-induced and vaccine-induced clones contracted markedly at late post-vaccination timepoints, which is consistent with waning T cell responses.

Preparation of the library involved the immunoSEQ multiplex PCR assay. DNA from the cultured, isolated CD4+ T cells was subjected to TCR beta CDR3 sequencing. On the authors' methods: Non-productive TCR sequences were discarded, and reads were trimmed to the CDR3 region, with only CDR3s of 7 or more amino acids retained. The MANAFEST web app was used to pick out antigen-specific clonotypes by comparing their expansion in peptide wells with that in reference cultures. To count as positive, a clone had to show expansion at FDR<0.05 compared with the reference and with all other wells, an odds ratio above 5, and a frequency above 0.1% in two replicate wells. Clonotypes significantly expanded in SARS-CoV-2 spike wells and in at least one common cold coronavirus spike condition were defined as cross-reactive. CDR3 similarity was assessed by Levenshtein distance with the stringdist R package, and unrooted trees were built with ape in R 3.6.1. As stored in TCRdb, this immuneACCESS dataset retains in-frame rearrangements with V and J assigned. A fraction of the clones does not appear; measured against another copy, unresolved V genes explain less than half of the discrepancy, and the remainder lacks a known reason. That table gives V, J and clone size, and the DNA gave D and trimming. The table for this sample lists approximately 30,000 clones; about 69% of them were counted only once. Around 30% of the sample rests with the top ten.

This clone was seen only a few times. Which antigen it targets is not known. The record has no base qualities; no much larger clone is one base away. The junction shows trimming of 1 base on V and 4 bases on J, plus 11 bases between the germline ends. The CDR3 starts with the cysteine, ends with the phenylalanine, and has 15 residues. Only CDR3 DNA remains: 45 bases, in frame from the first base. CDR1 and CDR2 are drawn from the germline V gene: MNHNS, SASEGT. The ViraFEST assay stimulated PBMC with viral peptide pools and then used TCR sequencing to identify antigen-specific CD4+ T cell clonotypes by expansion. After around ten days of culture, CD4+ T cells were isolated with the EasySep CD4+ T cell isolation kit. PCR-confirmed SARS-CoV-2 infection had occurred in convalescent patients between March and December 2020, before the Alpha, Beta and Delta variants emerged in the United States. Some 2 million PBMC per well were cultured in IMDM with around 5% human AB serum, roughly 10 IU/ml IL-2 and gentamicin, plus 10 ug/ml peptides. Half of the culture medium was replaced with fresh IL-2-containing medium on days 3 and 7. Unless otherwise noted, each peptide stimulation condition was cultured in triplicate wells. PBMC were separated from whole blood using Ficoll-Paque Plus gradient centrifugation and were then either cryopreserved at -140C or used fresh. Genomic DNA was extracted from cultured CD4+ T cells with the QIAamp micro DNA kit.

The sequencing used CD4+ T cells from PBMCs cultured with a peptide pool, collected before COVID-19 vaccination. The chain links TRBV6-1 with TRBJ1-5; confidence is insufficient to name the D gene. The source of this sequence is a human donor who had a prior SARS-CoV-2 infection. The CDR3 region: CASSEVYGSNQPQHF. The nucleotide sequence is TGTGCCAGCAGTGAAGTTTATGGGTCAAATCAGCCCCAGCATTTT.